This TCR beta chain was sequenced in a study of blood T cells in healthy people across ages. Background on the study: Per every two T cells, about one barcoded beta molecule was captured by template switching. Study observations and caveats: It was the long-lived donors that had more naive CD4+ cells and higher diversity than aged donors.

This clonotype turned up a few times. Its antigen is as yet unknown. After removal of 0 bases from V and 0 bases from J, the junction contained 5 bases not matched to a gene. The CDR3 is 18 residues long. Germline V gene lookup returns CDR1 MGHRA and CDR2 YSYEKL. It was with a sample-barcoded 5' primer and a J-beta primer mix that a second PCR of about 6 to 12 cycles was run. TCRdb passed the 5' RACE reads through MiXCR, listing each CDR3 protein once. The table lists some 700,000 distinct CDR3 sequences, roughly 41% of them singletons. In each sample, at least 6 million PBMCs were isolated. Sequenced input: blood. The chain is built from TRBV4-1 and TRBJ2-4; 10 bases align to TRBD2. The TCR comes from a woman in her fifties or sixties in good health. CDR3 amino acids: CASSQDPSGGLAKNIQYF. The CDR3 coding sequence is TGCGCCAGCAGCCAAGATCCTAGCGGGGGACTAGCCAAAAACATTCAGTACTTC.